These T cell receptor beta chains were read from a single sample in a study of response to subunit inactivated influenza vaccine. TCRdb ran MiXCR on the RT-PCR reads and lists one entry per CDR3 protein. The sample holds a few hundred thousand distinct CDR3 sequences, around 15% seen once. The material sequenced was PBMCs from blood, taken roughly 12 days after vaccination. The source of these receptors is a middle-aged man who received an inactivated influenza vaccine. Each CDR3 is given with its conserved first and last residue. A D gene is named only where the DNA matches it firmly. A row's size may be missing; if present it is once, few, many or a size class.

size: NA
D: NA
V: TRBV11-2
J: TRBJ1-1
CDR3: CASSLSTGTEAFF
DNA: TGTGCCAGCAGCTTATCTACCGGGACAGAAGCTTTCTTT

size: NA
D: NA
V: TRBV6-1
J: TRBJ2-7
CDR3: CASSTVPGASYEQYF
DNA: TGTGCCAGCAGCACCGTCCCAGGGGCCTCCTACGAGCAGTACTTC

size: NA
D: NA
V: TRBV7-3
J: TRBJ1-1
CDR3: CASSLMGGLNTEAFF
DNA: TGTGCCAGCAGCTTAATGGGGGGTTTGAACACTGAAGCTTTCTTT

size: NA
D: NA
V: TRBV28
J: TRBJ1-1
CDR3: CASSLTDTNTEAFF
DNA: TGTGCCAGCAGCCTAACAGACACGAACACTGAAGCTTTCTTT

size: few
D: NA
V: TRBV29-1
J: TRBJ2-7
CDR3: CSVELTPRRGHSSTSYEQYF
DNA: TGCAGCGTTGAGTTAACCCCGAGGAGGGGGCACTCCTCAACCTCCTACGAGCAGTACTTC

size: NA
D: TRBD1
V: TRBV20-1
J: TRBJ1-1
CDR3: CSARLDRGGTEAFF
DNA: TGCAGTGCTAGACTGGACAGGGGAGGAACTGAAGCTTTCTTT

size: NA
D: TRBD1
V: TRBV24-1
J: TRBJ2-2
CDR3: CATSGRDRVTGELFF
DNA: TGTGCCACCAGTGGCCGGGACAGGGTAACCGGGGAGCTGTTTTTT

size: few
D: NA
V: TRBV29-1
J: TRBJ2-7
CDR3: CSVDFTAGRHEQYF
DNA: TGCAGCGTTGACTTTACAGCCGGCAGGCACGAGCAGTACTTC

size: once
D: NA
V: TRBV20-1
J: TRBJ2-3
CDR3: CSARDQRARVDTQYF
DNA: TGCAGTGCTAGGGATCAACGCGCGAGAGTAGATACGCAGTATTTT

size: NA
D: TRBD2
V: TRBV4-2
J: TRBJ2-7
CDR3: CASSLGLAATNLKYEQYF
DNA: TGTGCCAGCAGCCTGGGACTAGCAGCCACAAACCTGAAATACGAGCAGTACTTC

size: few
D: NA
V: TRBV12-3/TRBV12-4
J: TRBJ2-2
CDR3: CASSPGTSTGELFF
DNA: TGTGCCAGCAGTCCGGGGACTTCCACCGGGGAGCTGTTTTTT

size: few
D: TRBD2
V: TRBV10-3
J: TRBJ2-3
CDR3: CAIGTSGGTDTQYF
DNA: TGTGCCATTGGGACTAGCGGGGGCACAGATACGCAGTATTTT

size: NA
D: NA
V: TRBV15
J: TRBJ2-1
CDR3: CATSRVGERNEQFF
DNA: TGTGCCACCAGCAGAGTGGGGGAGAGGAATGAGCAGTTCTTC

size: few
D: NA
V: TRBV3-1
J: TRBJ2-7
CDR3: CASSQPGAQLSYEQYF
DNA: TGTGCCAGCAGCCAACCTGGGGCGCAGCTTTCCTACGAGCAGTACTTC

size: few
D: NA
V: TRBV5-5
J: TRBJ2-3
CDR3: CASSRQRTDTQYF
DNA: TGTGCCAGCAGCCGTCAGAGGACAGATACGCAGTATTTT

size: many
D: NA
V: TRBV28
J: TRBJ1-1
CDR3: CASSDPDRQAFF
DNA: TGTGCCAGCAGTGACCCTGACAGGCAGGCTTTCTTT

size: many
D: NA
V: TRBV29-1
J: TRBJ2-7
CDR3: CSVESPYEQYF
DNA: TGCAGCGTTGAATCCCCCTACGAGCAGTACTTC

size: few
D: TRBD1
V: TRBV7-9
J: TRBJ2-7
CDR3: CASSGIGQGFSYEQYF
DNA: TGTGCCAGCAGCGGGATTGGACAGGGGTTCTCCTACGAGCAGTACTTC

size: NA
D: NA
V: TRBV27
J: TRBJ2-1
CDR3: CASSFQGPTLNEQFF
DNA: TGTGCCAGCAGTTTCCAGGGCCCAACGCTCAATGAGCAGTTCTTC

size: NA
D: NA
V: TRBV29-1
J: TRBJ2-1
CDR3: CSVDATGSSYNEQFF
DNA: TGCAGCGTTGATGCAACAGGGAGCTCCTACAATGAGCAGTTCTTC

size: few
D: NA
V: TRBV6-2/TRBV6-3
J: TRBJ2-1
CDR3: CASSPPGLALNGEQFF
DNA: TGTGCCAGCAGCCCCCCGGGCCTAGCGTTAAATGGTGAGCAGTTCTTC

size: few
D: NA
V: TRBV20-1
J: TRBJ2-7
CDR3: CSARGRTEQYF
DNA: TGCAGTGCTAGAGGGAGGACGGAGCAGTACTTC

size: NA
D: NA
V: TRBV7-2
J: TRBJ1-5
CDR3: CASSRTYREPQHF
DNA: TGTGCCAGCAGCCGTACCTACAGGGAGCCCCAGCATTTT

size: NA
D: NA
V: TRBV10-3
J: TRBJ2-7
CDR3: CAISNGGFSYEQYF
DNA: TGTGCCATCAGTAACGGGGGTTTCTCCTACGAGCAGTACTTC

size: many
D: NA
V: TRBV4-3
J: TRBJ1-2
CDR3: CASSQSTGPNYGYTF
DNA: TGCGCCAGCAGCCAGTCCACAGGGCCCAACTATGGCTACACCTTC

size: few
D: NA
V: TRBV4-3
J: TRBJ2-2
CDR3: CASSQEGDTGELFF
DNA: TGCGCCAGCAGCCAAGAAGGGGACACCGGGGAGCTGTTTTTT

size: many
D: NA
V: TRBV15
J: TRBJ2-2
CDR3: CATSRDRWGGELFF
DNA: TGTGCCACCAGCAGAGATAGGTGGGGCGGGGAGCTGTTTTTT

size: NA
D: NA
V: TRBV6-5
J: TRBJ2-1
CDR3: CASSLGLPLGYNEQFF
DNA: TGTGCCAGCAGTTTGGGACTCCCTCTTGGGTACAATGAGCAGTTCTTC

size: few
D: TRBD2
V: TRBV12-3/TRBV12-4
J: TRBJ2-3
CDR3: CASSLERESYTQYF
DNA: TGTGCCAGCAGTTTGGAGCGGGAGTCCTATACGCAGTATTTT

size: once
D: TRBD1
V: TRBV28
J: TRBJ1-1
CDR3: CASSFGTGYPEAFF
DNA: TGTGCCAGCAGTTTTGGGACAGGGTACCCTGAAGCTTTCTTT

size: many
D: NA
V: TRBV5-5
J: TRBJ2-7
CDR3: CASSLVVGTEQYF
DNA: TGTGCCAGCAGCTTGGTTGTCGGGACCGAGCAGTACTTC

size: NA
D: NA
V: TRBV6-1
J: TRBJ2-5
CDR3: CASKTSFQGETQYF
DNA: TGTGCCAGCAAAACTTCCTTTCAGGGAGAGACCCAGTACTTC

size: few
D: TRBD1
V: TRBV4-3
J: TRBJ2-2
CDR3: CASSQGTGLNTGELFF
DNA: TGCGCCAGCAGCCAAGGGACAGGTTTGAACACCGGGGAGCTGTTTTTT

size: NA
D: NA
V: TRBV9
J: TRBJ1-4
CDR3: CASSVSRRLNEKLFF
DNA: TGTGCCAGCAGCGTGTCCAGGAGACTTAATGAAAAACTGTTTTTT

size: NA
D: TRBD1
V: TRBV12-3/TRBV12-4
J: TRBJ2-2
CDR3: CASSLVDRVTGELFF
DNA: TGTGCCAGCAGTTTAGTGGACAGGGTCACCGGGGAGCTGTTTTTT

size: few
D: TRBD2
V: TRBV6-5
J: TRBJ2-1
CDR3: CASSYPASGSLGYNEQFF
DNA: TGTGCCAGCAGTTACCCGGCTAGCGGGAGTTTGGGCTACAATGAGCAGTTCTTC

size: many
D: TRBD1
V: TRBV20-1
J: TRBJ2-7
CDR3: CSATTGGIYEQYF
DNA: TGCAGTGCTACCACAGGGGGTATCTACGAGCAGTACTTC